This TCR beta chain was recovered during a study of T cells in tumors after PD-1 blockade. Study background: Treatment was either pembrolizumab 200 mg every 3 weeks or cemiplimab 350 mg every 2 weeks.

This clone occurred once. Assay: immunoSEQ multiplex PCR; the TCRdb copy retains only in-frame clones and omits some. The sample yields 60,000 to 75,000 clones, approximately 79% seen once. Germline assignment: CDR1 SGHRS and CDR2 YFSETQ. V dropped 2 bases and J dropped 3; count of bases not matched to a gene: 4. The length of the CDR3 is 15 residues. The chain carries TRBV5-1 and TRBJ2-2; TRBD1 matches 7 bases. The sequence was obtained from a human donor with basal cell carcinoma. The sequencing here drew on PBMCs, taken after anti-PD-1 treatment. The CDR3 nucleotides read TGCGCCAGCAGCTTAAAAACAGGGGACACCGGGGAGCTGTTTTTT. Translating gives CASSLKTGDTGELFF.